This entry lists 27 T cell receptor beta chains sequenced from one sample in a study of T cells in localized non-small cell lung cancer. The protocol was immunoSEQ multiplex PCR, while the TCRdb copy is restricted to in-frame clones and leaves out a portion. The table has tens of thousands of clones, around 89% seen once. This material consisted of peripheral blood mononuclear cells, taken before any cancer treatment. The receptors here all came from a woman aged 35-75 years with stage III lung adenocarcinoma.

This chain uses TRBV11-2 with TRBJ1-1, with D perhaps matching TRBD1 (6 bases). Germline V gene sequence: CDR1 SGHAT, CDR2 FQNNGV. Deletions cut 5 bases from V and 1 base from J, with 14 bases between. The CDR3 runs 15 residues. In nucleotides, the CDR3 is TGTGCCAGCAGCCTTCCGGGACACTGGAACACTGAAGCTTTCTTT. Amino acids: CASSLPGHWNTEAFF.

The chain is built from TRBV4-3 and TRBJ2-1, with D maybe TRBD1 (6 bases). V lost 3 bases, J lost 10 bases, and 16 bases lay in between. This CDR3 contains 14 residues. The V gene's germline CDR1 is LGHNA and CDR2 YSLEER. CDR3 nucleotide sequence: TGCGCCAGCAGCCAGGAAAACAGGGCTTCGGAGCAGTTCTTC. It is translated as CASSQENRASEQFF.

The V gene is TRBV5-1, the J gene TRBJ2-2; D perhaps matches TRBD1 (5 bases). The length of the CDR3 is 15 residues. Deletions cut 6 bases from V and 1 base from J, with 13 bases between. Looked up from germline, CDR1 is SGHRS and CDR2 is YFSETQ. The CDR3 spells CASNPRAENTGELFF. The DNA for the CDR3 is TGCGCCAGCAACCCCAGGGCAGAGAACACCGGGGAGCTGTTTTTT.

The chain has TRBV15 and TRBJ1-1; the D is unclear. V lost 0 bases, J lost 1 base, and 9 bases lay in between. Germline assignment: CDR1 LNHNV and CDR2 YYDKDF (reference sequence). The CDR3 extends over 15 amino acids. CDR3 region: CATSRDRHENTEAFF. Here the CDR3 DNA reads TGTGCCACCAGCAGAGATCGGCATGAGAACACTGAAGCTTTCTTT.

The rearrangement uses TRBV5-1 and TRBJ2-1; D not resolved. Germline CDR1 is SGHRS and CDR2 is YFSETQ. The CDR3 is 13 residues long. V lost 4 bases and J lost 8, with 13 bases in between. This CDR3 reads CASSATLADEQFF. CDR3 bases: TGCGCCAGCAGCGCCACGCTGGCGGATGAGCAGTTCTTC.

In this sample, this clone turned up a few times. The chain recombines TRBV19 with TRBJ2-1; the match to TRBD1 covers 9 bases. V gave up 11 bases and J gave up 9 bases; unmatched junction bases: 14. The CDR3 runs 14 residues. The V gene's germline CDR1 is LNHDA and CDR2 SQIVND (reference sequence). CDR3: CASFEGQGRGEQFF. The DNA of the CDR3 is TGTGCCTCCTTCGAGGGACAGGGAAGGGGTGAGCAGTTCTTC. The whole variable domain, filled in from reference TRBV19 and TRBJ2-1, reads DGGITQSPKYLFRKEGQNVTLSCEQNLNHDAMYWYRQDPGQGLRLIYYSQIVNDFQKGDIAEGYSVSREKKESFPLTVTSAQKNPTAFYLCASFEGQGRGEQFFGPGTRLTVL.

J is TRBJ1-1 and V is TRBV6-5, with TRBD1 as a possible D gene (5 bases). From germline, CDR1 is MNHEY and CDR2 SVGAGI. Trimming removed 3 bases from V and 1 base from J, with 9 bases in between. The CDR3 spans 14 residues. This CDR3 reads CASSYYGQNTEAFF. The CDR3 nucleotides are TGTGCCAGCAGTTATTATGGACAGAACACTGAAGCTTTCTTT.

V and J are TRBV6-6 and TRBJ2-7, with D possibly being TRBD1 or TRBD2 (5 bases each). V was trimmed by 4 bases and J by 2 bases, leaving 15 bases between them. The CDR3 length is 15 residues. Germline V lookup: CDR1 MNHNY, CDR2 SVGAGI (reference sequence). CDR3 residues: CASSSPRDGPYEQYF. CDR3 sequence (DNA): TGTGCCAGCAGTTCCCCCCGGGACGGACCCTACGAGCAGTACTTC.

The chain combines TRBV2 with TRBJ1-5, with 7 bases identical to TRBD1. The CDR3 length is 14 residues. The germline V gene encodes CDR1 SNHLY and CDR2 FYNNEI. The trim removed 4 bases at V and 4 bases at J, leaving 4 bases unmatched. The CDR3 is CASSGLQGNQPQHF. The CDR3 nucleotides read TGTGCCAGCAGTGGCCTACAGGGGAATCAGCCCCAGCATTTT. Filled out from reference TRBV2 and TRBJ1-5, the complete variable domain reads EPEVTQTPSHQVTQMGQEVILRCVPISNHLYFYWYRQILGQKVEFLVSFYNNEISEKSEIFDDQFSVERPDGSNFTLKIRSTKLEDSAMYFCASSGLQGNQPQHFGDGTRLSIL.

The chain combines TRBV9 with TRBJ1-1; TRBD1 matches at 7 bases. The CDR3 extends over 14 amino acids. Germline V gene sequence: CDR1 SGDLS, CDR2 YYNGEE. The trim removed 0 bases at V and 5 bases at J, leaving 4 bases unmatched. CDR3 residues: CASSVGVRGTEAFF. In nucleotides, the CDR3 is TGTGCCAGCAGCGTAGGGGTCAGGGGGACTGAAGCTTTCTTT. Variable domain in full (rest from reference TRBV9 and TRBJ1-1): DSGVTQTPKHLITATGQRVTLRCSPRSGDLSVYWYQQSLDQGLQFLIQYYNGEERAKGNILERFSAQQFPDLHSELNLSSLELGDSALYFCASSVGVRGTEAFFGQGTRLTVV.

As DNA, the CDR3 is TGTGCCAGCAGTGGGGGCAGGGGGAAGGGAGAAAAACTGTTTTTT. Amino acid sequence: CASSGGRGKGEKLFF. This chain links TRBV2 with TRBJ1-4, with TRBD1 matching 7 bases. This CDR3 has 15 residues. CDR1 and CDR2 (germline): SNHLY, FYNNEI. V lost 4 bases to trimming and J lost 8 bases; unmatched junction nucleotides: 10.

The chain couples TRBV19 to TRBJ2-1, with 10 bases identical to TRBD2. The CDR3 is 18 residues long. The J segment lost 3 bases and the V segment lost 1 base, leaving 9 bases of the junction unmatched. The V gene's germline CDR1 is LNHDA and CDR2 SQIVND (reference sequence). The CDR3 spells CASSIVPPTSGFYNEQFF. CDR3 DNA sequence: TGTGCCAGTAGTATAGTCCCACCGACTAGCGGGTTCTACAATGAGCAGTTCTTC.

The chain employs TRBV15 and TRBJ2-7, with 12 positions matching TRBD2. V lost 1 base, J lost 4 bases, and 2 bases stayed unmatched. This CDR3 region has 15 residues. In germline, CDR1 is LNHNV, CDR2 YYDKDF (reference sequence). The DNA for the CDR3 is TGTGCCACCAGCAGAGCGCTAGCGGGAGGGTACGAGCAGTACTTC. It codes for CATSRALAGGYEQYF.

The chain has TRBV4-3 and TRBJ2-1; 11 nucleotides agree with TRBD1. V shed 2 bases, J shed 6 bases, and the junction held 3 bases outside the gene matches. The CDR3 totals 15 residues. Per germline, CDR1 LGHNA and CDR2 YSLEER. The DNA for the CDR3 is TGCGCCAGCAGCCAATCCGGGACAGGGGGCAATGAGCAGTTCTTC. Residues: CASSQSGTGGNEQFF.

The CDR3 DNA reads TGCGCCAGCAGCACTAATGACTTCTCGGAGACCCAGTACTTC. Its translation: CASSTNDFSETQYF. The J gene is TRBJ2-5, the V gene TRBV5-1; D gene uncertain. This CDR3 is built from 14 residues. CDR1 SGHRS and CDR2 YFSETQ come from the germline V gene. V lost 4 bases and J lost 5, with 15 bases in between. The whole variable domain, remainder taken from reference TRBV5-1 and TRBJ2-5, is KAGVTQTPRYLIKTRGQQVTLSCSPISGHRSVSWYQQTPGQGLQFLFEYFSETQRNKGNFPGRFSGRQFSNSRSEMNVSTLELGDSALYLCASSTNDFSETQYFGPGTRLLVL.

The chain links TRBV11-2 to TRBJ1-5, with D unclear. V lost 5 bases and J 6 bases, leaving 8 bases between the germline ends. The length of the CDR3 is 12 residues. Germline V gene sequence: CDR1 SGHAT, CDR2 FQNNGV. The CDR3 here is CASSQSGQPQHF. Here the CDR3 DNA reads TGTGCCAGCAGCCAAAGTGGTCAGCCCCAGCATTTT.

The chain combines TRBV27 with TRBJ2-5; TRBD1 agrees at 7 bases. Per germline, CDR1 MNHEY and CDR2 SMNVEV (reference sequence). V was clipped by 5 bases and J by 4 bases; unmatched bases: 7. CDR3 size: 14 residues. CDR3 DNA sequence: TGTGCCAGCAGTCTCACAGGGGTAGGAGAGACCCAGTACTTC. Translation gives CASSLTGVGETQYF.

This rearrangement joins TRBV2 to TRBJ1-2, with 10 bases lining up with TRBD1. The CDR3 is 15 residues long. Unmatched junction bases numbered 5, after V lost 6 bases and J lost 1 base. The germline CDR1 and CDR2 sequences are SNHLY and FYNNEI. The CDR3 loop is CASRAGQGFNYGYTF. The CDR3 nucleotides read TGTGCCAGCAGGGCGGGACAGGGGTTTAACTATGGCTACACCTTC.

The CDR3 sequence: CASSLFGQGDEKLFF. CDR3 nucleotides: TGTGCCAGCAGCTTATTCGGACAGGGAGACGAAAAACTGTTTTTT. The chain has TRBV7-2 and TRBJ1-4; 8 bases line up with TRBD1. Germline loops: CDR1 SGHTA, CDR2 FQGNSA. The J segment lost 8 bases and the V segment lost 2 bases, leaving 7 bases of the junction unmatched. This CDR3 comprises 15 residues.

This chain connects TRBV23-1 to TRBJ2-5; D gene unclear. TRBV23-1 is recorded as an ORF, its role being uncertain. The CDR3 consists of 11 residues. Trimming cost V 2 bases and J 13 bases, with 11 bases left between them. CDR3 sequence: CASSQRRDLYF. Written as DNA, the CDR3 is TGCGCCAGCAGTCAACGGAGAGATTTGTACTTC.

V gene TRBV19 combines with J gene TRBJ1-5, with 8 bases that match TRBD1. This CDR3 has 14 amino acids. CDR1 is LNHDA and CDR2 is SQIVND in the germline V gene (reference sequence). V shed 5 bases, J shed 6 bases, and the junction held 6 bases outside the gene matches. The CDR3 DNA reads as TGTGCCAGTAGTGCCGGACAGGGCGGTCAGCCCCAGCATTTT. It codes for CASSAGQGGQPQHF. The whole variable domain, remainder taken from reference TRBV19 and TRBJ1-5, is DGGITQSPKYLFRKEGQNVTLSCEQNLNHDAMYWYRQDPGQGLRLIYYSQIVNDFQKGDIAEGYSVSREKKESFPLTVTSAQKNPTAFYLCASSAGQGGQPQHFGDGTRLSIL.

The V call is TRBV6-5, the J call TRBJ2-7, with 10 bases that match TRBD1. Per the germline V gene, CDR1 is MNHEY and CDR2 is SVGAGI. Germline trimming cut 6 bases from V and 5 bases from J; bases unmatched to any gene: 7. The CDR3 length is 14 residues. The CDR3 DNA follows: TGTGCCAGCAGAAGGACAGGGGGGCTTGACGAGCAGTACTTC. Residues: CASRRTGGLDEQYF.

The chain recombines TRBV19 with TRBJ1-6; weak D call: TRBD1 (6 bases). This CDR3 is 17 amino acids long. Germline V gene data show CDR1 as LNHDA and CDR2 as SQIVND (reference sequence). Trimming took 3 bases from V and 0 from J, leaving 12 bases between them. The CDR3 bases are TGTGCCAGTAGTATGACGACAGGAAGCTCCTATAATTCACCCCTCCACTTT. Translating it yields CASSMTTGSSYNSPLHF. The complete variable domain, with remaining parts taken from reference TRBV19 and TRBJ1-6, reads DGGITQSPKYLFRKEGQNVTLSCEQNLNHDAMYWYRQDPGQGLRLIYYSQIVNDFQKGDIAEGYSVSREKKESFPLTVTSAQKNPTAFYLCASSMTTGSSYNSPLHFGNGTRLTVT.

V gene TRBV2 combines with J gene TRBJ2-6; TRBD2 matches 16 bases. Per the germline V gene, CDR1 is SNHLY and CDR2 is FYNNEI. With V trimmed by 6 bases and J by 1 base, 12 bases remained unmatched. CDR3 length: 21 amino acids. This CDR3 is CASSPGLAGGPAYSGANVLTF. CDR3 coding DNA: TGTGCCAGCAGCCCGGGACTAGCGGGAGGGCCCGCCTATTCTGGGGCCAACGTCCTGACTTTC.

The V and J genes are TRBV14 and TRBJ2-1, with TRBD2 matching 10 bases. The germline gives CDR1 SGHDN, CDR2 FVKESK. There are 15 residues in the CDR3. The J segment lost 7 bases and the V segment lost 5 bases, leaving 8 bases of the junction unmatched. CDR3 protein: CASSWLAGAGNEQFF. DNA for the CDR3: TGTGCCAGCAGCTGGCTAGCGGGAGCTGGGAATGAGCAGTTCTTC.

The chain employs TRBV5-1 and TRBJ2-7, with 9 bases aligning to TRBD1. V was pared by 0 bases and J by 4 bases, with 5 bases of the junction left unmatched. The CDR3 is 15 residues long. From germline, CDR1 is SGHRS and CDR2 YFSETQ. CDR3 coding DNA: TGCGCCAGCAGCTTGGAGGGACAGGGTTGGTACGAGCAGTACTTC. Translating it yields CASSLEGQGWYEQYF.

The V call is TRBV4-2, the J call TRBJ2-2; TRBD2 is a possible D gene (5 bases). The germline V and J ends were trimmed by 4 bases and 3 bases, with 9 bases remaining between them. Germline lookup yields CDR1 LGHNA and CDR2 YNFKEQ. The CDR3 sequence is 14 residues long. The chain's CDR3 is CASSPDSYTGELFF. The CDR3 DNA is TGTGCCAGCAGCCCGGACTCTTACACCGGGGAGCTGTTTTTT.